The 9 T cell receptor beta chains below were found in one sample sequenced in a study of T cell repertoires in cytomegalovirus infection. No antigen has been identified for these receptors. TCRdb redid the calling of the reads with MiXCR, one entry per CDR3 protein. This table holds hundreds of thousands of distinct CDR3 sequences, around 31% found once. The sample consisted of cultured CD8+ T cells from PBMCs, taken from culture after CMV antigen stimulation. These receptors all come from a human donor in good health (CMV status not recorded). Some clones in this sample may be carry-over from other donors' samples.

This clonotype has only a few counts. V and J are TRBV15 and TRBJ1-2; D is possibly TRBD1 (6 bases). CDR1 LNHNV and CDR2 YYDKDF come from the germline V gene (reference sequence). V lost 5 bases and J 3 bases, leaving 10 bases between the germline ends. The CDR3 extends over 13 amino acids. The chain's CDR3 is CATSEPGDYGYTF. DNA for the CDR3: TGTGCCACCAGCGAACCAGGGGACTATGGCTACACCTTC.

The chain joins TRBV4-1 to TRBJ2-5; unclear D gene. The CDR3 contains 15 residues. The germline V gene has CDR1 MGHRA and CDR2 YSYEKL. V lost 1 base, J lost 1 base, and 10 bases lay in between. The CDR3 sequence is CASSQASRSQETQYF. CDR3 nucleotide sequence: TGCGCCAGCAGCCAAGCAAGTCGCAGCCAAGAGACCCAGTACTTC.

V and J are TRBV12-3 or TRBV12-4 and TRBJ2-1; no reliable D call. The CDR3 runs 14 residues. With 1 base removed from V and 9 bases from J, the gap between germline ends came to 13 bases. CDR3 in amino acids: CASSLVTATSEQFF. The DNA for the CDR3 is TGTGCCAGCAGTTTAGTCACAGCTACCTCTGAGCAGTTCTTC.

This clonotype turned up a few times. The chain is built from TRBV2 and TRBJ1-5; a possible D gene is TRBD1 (6 bases). Trimming stripped 8 bases from V and 0 bases from J, with 11 bases between. CDR3 length equals 14 residues. Germline V gene lookup returns CDR1 SNHLY and CDR2 FYNNEI. CDR3 in amino acids: CASRDTDSNQPQHF. The CDR3 bases are TGTGCCAGCCGGGACACCGATAGCAATCAGCCCCAGCATTTT.

Ten or more counts support this clonotype. The J gene is TRBJ2-1, the V gene TRBV7-3, with 10 bases that match TRBD2. The CDR3 runs to 17 residues. Germline V gene sequence: CDR1 SGHTA, CDR2 FQGTGA. V shed 5 bases and J 7 bases; nucleotides not matched to a gene: 14. The CDR3 DNA is TGTGCCAGCAGCCGGGCCCGCCCCGGACTAGCGGATAATGAGCAGTTCTTC. It specifies CASSRARPGLADNEQFF.

The chain uses TRBV6-6 and TRBJ2-3; TRBD2 matches at 8 bases. CDR1 MNHNY and CDR2 SVGAGI come from the germline V gene (reference sequence). This CDR3 spans 12 amino acids. Unmatched junction bases numbered 3, after V lost 4 bases and J lost 9 bases. CDR3 loop: CASSSQRETQYF. Written as DNA, the CDR3 is TGTGCCAGCAGTTCCCAGCGGGAGACGCAGTATTTT.

The gene calls are TRBV24-1 and TRBJ2-1; unclear D gene. The V gene lost 4 bases and the J gene lost 10 bases, with 10 bases spanning the gap. The CDR3 consists of 12 residues. Germline-derived CDR1 and CDR2 are KGHDR and SFDVKD. The CDR3 DNA reads as TGTGCCACCAGTGACGTGGTAGGCGAGCAGTTCTTC. This gives the protein CATSDVVGEQFF.

This clonotype appeared a few times. The chain carries TRBV6-6 and TRBJ2-5, with 8 bases that match TRBD2. The V segment lost 0 bases and the J segment 2 bases; nucleotides outside the gene matches: 11. The CDR3 runs 18 residues. The germline V gene encodes CDR1 MNHNY and CDR2 SVGAGI (reference sequence). The CDR3 sequence is CASSYSIRAGAPQETQYF. CDR3 nucleotide sequence: TGTGCCAGCAGTTACTCGATTCGAGCGGGGGCGCCACAAGAGACCCAGTACTTC.

This clonotype was counted a few times. The V call is TRBV6-6, the J call TRBJ1-1, with TRBD1 matching over 7 bases. Trimming cost V 7 bases and J 4 bases; bases outside gene matches: 6. Germline loops: CDR1 MNHNY, CDR2 SVGAGI (reference sequence). The CDR3 has 13 amino acids. In nucleotides, the CDR3 is TGTGCCAGCAACCCAGGGGGGGCCACTGAAGCTTTCTTT. This codes for CASNPGGATEAFF.